This TCR beta chain was obtained from a study of siplizumab effects on memory and regulatory T cells. Broader study findings: Versus over 25% in controls, the mappable alloreactive CD4+ clones averaged nearly 70% Treg-derived with siplizumab. Apparently key alloresponse contributors, naive T cells also seemed more diverse than memory cells. Assignment to unstimulated subsets succeeded for only a minor fraction of the alloreactive clones.

About this clone: Antigen specificity is unknown.

Around 9.8 x 10^4 TCR templates were measured in each sample. Clones were read by immunoSEQ multiplex PCR, and TCRdb kept only the in-frame ones, dropping some. The sample has 75,000 to 100,000 clones; 85% to 95% are singletons. Germline V gene lookup returns CDR1 MNHNY and CDR2 SVGAGI (reference sequence). This CDR3 has 15 residues. Unmatched junction bases numbered 3, after V lost 0 bases and J lost 4 bases. The TCR comes from a human donor in good health. The chain is built from TRBV6-6 and TRBJ1-1, with TRBD1 matching over 9 bases. The sequenced material came from non-Treg CD4+ T cells sorted from blood. CDR3 nucleotide sequence: TGTGCCAGCAGTTACTCAGGGACAGGGAGCACTGAAGCTTTCTTT. As protein: CASSYSGTGSTEAFF.